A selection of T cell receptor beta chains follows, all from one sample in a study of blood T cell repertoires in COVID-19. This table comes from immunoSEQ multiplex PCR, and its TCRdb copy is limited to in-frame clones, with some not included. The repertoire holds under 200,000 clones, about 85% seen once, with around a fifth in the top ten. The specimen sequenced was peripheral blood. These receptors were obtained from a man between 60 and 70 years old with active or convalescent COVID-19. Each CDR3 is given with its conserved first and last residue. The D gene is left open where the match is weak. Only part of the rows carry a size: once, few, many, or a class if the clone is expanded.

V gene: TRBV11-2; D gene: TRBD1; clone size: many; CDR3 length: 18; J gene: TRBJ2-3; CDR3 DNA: TGTGCCAGCAGCTTAGATCTGAGGGGACAGGGTATTATAGATACGCAGTATTTT; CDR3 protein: CASSLDLRGQGIIDTQYF
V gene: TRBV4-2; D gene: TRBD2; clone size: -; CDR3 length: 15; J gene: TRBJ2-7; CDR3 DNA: TGTGCCAGCAGCCAAGATCCCGGGGGGGGCTACGAGCAGTACTTC; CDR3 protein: CASSQDPGGGYEQYF
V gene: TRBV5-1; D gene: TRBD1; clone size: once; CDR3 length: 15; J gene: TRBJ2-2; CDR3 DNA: TGCGCCAGCAGTTCCGGGACAGGGAACACCGGGGAGCTGTTTTTT; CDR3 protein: CASSSGTGNTGELFF
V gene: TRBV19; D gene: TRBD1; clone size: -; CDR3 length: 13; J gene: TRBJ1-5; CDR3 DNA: TGTGCCAGTAGCCGACAGGGGAATCAGCCCCAGCATTTT; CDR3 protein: CASSRQGNQPQHF
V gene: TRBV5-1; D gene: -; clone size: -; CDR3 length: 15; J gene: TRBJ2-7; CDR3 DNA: TGCGCCAGCAGCTCCCCCCGAGGGATTGCGGGCGAGCAGTACTTC; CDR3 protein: CASSSPRGIAGEQYF
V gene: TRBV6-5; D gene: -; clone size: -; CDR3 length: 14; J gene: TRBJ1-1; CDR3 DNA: TGTGCCAGCAGTATCGGACAGCCGAACACTGAAGCTTTCTTT; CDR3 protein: CASSIGQPNTEAFF
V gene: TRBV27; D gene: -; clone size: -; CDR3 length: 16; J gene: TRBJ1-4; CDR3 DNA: TGTGCCAGCAGTCCCGCCTACAGGGAAACCAATGAAAAACTGTTTTTT; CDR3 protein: CASSPAYRETNEKLFF
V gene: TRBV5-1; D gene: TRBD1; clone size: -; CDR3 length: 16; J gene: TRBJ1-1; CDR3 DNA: TGCGCCAGCAGCATAGGACAGGGGGCGCGAAACACTGAAGCTTTCTTT; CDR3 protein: CASSIGQGARNTEAFF
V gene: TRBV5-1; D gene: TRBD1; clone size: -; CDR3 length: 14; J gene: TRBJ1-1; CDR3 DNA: TGCGCCAGCAGCCAGGGGACAGCGAACACTGAAGCTTTCTTT; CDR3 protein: CASSQGTANTEAFF
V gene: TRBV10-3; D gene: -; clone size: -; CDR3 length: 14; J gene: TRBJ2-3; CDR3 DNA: TGTGCCATCAGTGAGGACAGTTCCACAGATACGCAGTATTTT; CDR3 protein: CAISEDSSTDTQYF
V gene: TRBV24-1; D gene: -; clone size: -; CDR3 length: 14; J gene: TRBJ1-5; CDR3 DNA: TGTGCCACCAGTGAGAGGGGGAGAGATCAGCCCCAGCATTTT; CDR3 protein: CATSERGRDQPQHF
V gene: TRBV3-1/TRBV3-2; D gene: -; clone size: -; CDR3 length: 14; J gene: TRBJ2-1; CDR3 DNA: TGTGCCAGCAGCCAAAGGGGTGGGGGCGGTGAGCAGTTCTTC; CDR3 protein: CASSQRGGGGEQFF
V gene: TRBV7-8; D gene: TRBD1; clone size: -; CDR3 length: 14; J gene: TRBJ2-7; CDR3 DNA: TGTGCCAGCAGCTCCCGGGACAGGGGCTACGAGCAGTACTTC; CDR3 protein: CASSSRDRGYEQYF
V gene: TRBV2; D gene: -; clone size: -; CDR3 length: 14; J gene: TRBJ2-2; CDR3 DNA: TGTGCCAGCAGGGGGGGGCCGAACACCGGGGAGCTGTTTTTT; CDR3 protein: CASRGGPNTGELFF
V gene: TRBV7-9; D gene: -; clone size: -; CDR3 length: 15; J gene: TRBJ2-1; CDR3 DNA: TGTGCCAGCAGCCAGAGCGGGCACCACTACAATGAGCAGTTCTTC; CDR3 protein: CASSQSGHHYNEQFF
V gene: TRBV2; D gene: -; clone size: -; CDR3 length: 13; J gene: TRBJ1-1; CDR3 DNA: TGTGCCAGCGTCAGGGAAGGATTCACTGAAGCTTTCTTT; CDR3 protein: CASVREGFTEAFF
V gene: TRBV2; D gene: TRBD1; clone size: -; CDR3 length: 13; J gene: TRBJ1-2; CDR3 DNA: TGTGCCAGCAGTGGGACAGGGCGAAGTCTAGACACCTTC; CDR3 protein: CASSGTGRSLDTF
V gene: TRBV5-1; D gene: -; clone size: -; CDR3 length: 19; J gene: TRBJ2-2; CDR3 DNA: TGCGCCAGCAGCCATCCAACGACTACGATGGGACAGAACACCGGGGAGCTGTTTTTT; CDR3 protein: CASSHPTTTMGQNTGELFF
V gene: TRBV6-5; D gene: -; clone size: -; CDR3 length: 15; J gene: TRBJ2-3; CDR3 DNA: TGTGCCAGCAGTTCCGGGACATTTAGCACAGATACGCAGTATTTT; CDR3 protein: CASSSGTFSTDTQYF
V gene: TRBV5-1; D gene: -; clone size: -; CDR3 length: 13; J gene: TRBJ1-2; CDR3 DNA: TGCGCCAGCAGCGCAGAAGCTAACTATGGCTACACCTTC; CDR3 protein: CASSAEANYGYTF
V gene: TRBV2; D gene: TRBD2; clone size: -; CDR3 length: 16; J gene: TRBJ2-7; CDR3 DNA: TGTGCCAGCAAGCTGGCGGGGGGGACGACCGTTTACGAGCAGTACTTC; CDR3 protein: CASKLAGGTTVYEQYF